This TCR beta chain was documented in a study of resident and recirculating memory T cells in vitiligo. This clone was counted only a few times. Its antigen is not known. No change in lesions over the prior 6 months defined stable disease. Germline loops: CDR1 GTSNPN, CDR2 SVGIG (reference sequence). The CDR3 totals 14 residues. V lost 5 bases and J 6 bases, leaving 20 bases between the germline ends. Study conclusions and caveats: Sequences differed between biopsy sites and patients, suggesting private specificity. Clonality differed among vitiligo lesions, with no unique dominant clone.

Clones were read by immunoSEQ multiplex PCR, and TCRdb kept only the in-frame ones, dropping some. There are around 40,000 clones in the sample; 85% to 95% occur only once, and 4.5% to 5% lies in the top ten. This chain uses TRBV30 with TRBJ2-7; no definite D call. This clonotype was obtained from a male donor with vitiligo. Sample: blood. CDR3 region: CAWAHPARVAEQYF. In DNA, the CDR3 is TGTGCCTGGGCCCACCCTGCTCGGGTGGCCGAGCAGTACTTC. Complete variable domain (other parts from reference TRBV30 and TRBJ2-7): SQTIHQWPATLVQPVGSPLSLECTVEGTSNPNLYWYRQAAGRGLQLLFYSVGIGQISSEVPQNLSASRPQDRQFILSSKKLLLSDSGFYLCAWAHPARVAEQYFGPGTRLTVT.